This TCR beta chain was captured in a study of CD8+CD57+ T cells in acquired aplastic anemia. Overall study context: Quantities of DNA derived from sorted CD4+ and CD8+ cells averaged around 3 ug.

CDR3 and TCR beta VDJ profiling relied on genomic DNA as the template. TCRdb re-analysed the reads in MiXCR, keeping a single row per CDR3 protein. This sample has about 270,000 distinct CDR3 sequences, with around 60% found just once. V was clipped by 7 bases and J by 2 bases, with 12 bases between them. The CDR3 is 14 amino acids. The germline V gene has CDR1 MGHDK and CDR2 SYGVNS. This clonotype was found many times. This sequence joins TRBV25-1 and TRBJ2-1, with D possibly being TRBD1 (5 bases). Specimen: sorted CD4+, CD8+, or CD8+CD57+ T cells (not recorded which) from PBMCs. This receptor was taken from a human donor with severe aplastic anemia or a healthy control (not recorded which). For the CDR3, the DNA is TGTGCCAGCAAGGGGCAGGGCCCCTACAATGAGCAGTTCTTC. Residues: CASKGQGPYNEQFF.